Each of the 13 T cell receptor beta chains below was sequenced from the same sample in a study of T-cell memory formation after mild COVID-19. MiXCR was run by TCRdb on the 5' RACE reads, yielding one entry per CDR3 protein. This table holds around 390,000 distinct CDR3 sequences, 15% to 20% found once. Sequences were obtained from PBMCs or a T cell subset sorted from them (not recorded which). The origin of the receptors is a man in his late teens or twenties who had mild COVID-19 (a few samples of this study predate the infection). Cell type and time point are not known.

V gene TRBV15 combines with J gene TRBJ1-1, with 7 bases fitting TRBD1. This CDR3 is 17 amino acids long. Germline V gives CDR1 LNHNV, CDR2 YYDKDF (reference sequence). Unmatched junction bases numbered 17, after V lost 6 bases and J lost 4 bases. The chain's CDR3 is CATSGGTALPLGTEAFF. The CDR3 DNA is TGTGCCACCAGTGGAGGGACAGCTCTTCCCCTCGGCACTGAAGCTTTCTTT.

This clonotype has a handful of counts. The rearrangement uses TRBV12-3 or TRBV12-4 and TRBJ2-7; the D call may be TRBD1 or TRBD2 (5 bases each). V was clipped by 4 bases and J by 6 bases, with 13 bases between them. There are 13 residues in the CDR3. The CDR3 sequence: CASSYGAGGEQYF. In nucleotides, the CDR3 is TGTGCCAGCAGTTATGGGGCAGGAGGCGAGCAGTACTTC.

The chain employs TRBV4-1 and TRBJ1-1; D is ambiguous. V was trimmed by 3 bases and J by 0 bases, leaving 11 bases between them. Germline assignment: CDR1 MGHRA and CDR2 YSYEKL. CDR3 length: 15 residues. CDR3 amino acids: CASSQEGFLNTEAFF. The CDR3 DNA reads TGCGCCAGCAGCCAGGAAGGATTCTTGAACACTGAAGCTTTCTTT.

This clonotype was observed a few times. V usage is TRBV18 and J usage is TRBJ2-7; D might be TRBD1 (5 bases). The CDR3 extends over 14 amino acids. V dropped 0 bases and J dropped 5 bases, with 11 bases sitting between them. Germline CDR1 is KGHSH and CDR2 is LQKENI. In nucleotides, the CDR3 is TGTGCCAGCTCACCACCTCCAGGGTTCCACGAGCAGTACTTC. Translating gives CASSPPPGFHEQYF.

The chain joins TRBV4-3 to TRBJ2-3; a weak D match, TRBD2 (5 bases). Between the trimmed V and J ends, which lost 0 bases and 2 bases, there was a span of 9 bases. Germline CDR1 is LGHNA and CDR2 is YSLEER. The CDR3 is 15 residues long. The chain's CDR3 is CASSQDRGITDTQYF. CDR3 nucleotide sequence: TGCGCCAGCAGCCAAGACCGGGGAATCACAGATACGCAGTATTTT.

The CDR3 here is CASRAPQETQYF. The CDR3 coding sequence is TGTGCCAGCAGGGCCCCTCAAGAGACCCAGTACTTC. This chain uses TRBV11-2 with TRBJ2-5; no clear D. The CDR3 is 12 residues long. Trimming shortened V by 6 bases and J by 2 bases, and 7 bases separated the two germline ends. Per germline, CDR1 SGHAT and CDR2 FQNNGV.

V usage is TRBV24-1 and J usage is TRBJ2-1, with D unclear. The germline gives CDR1 KGHDR, CDR2 SFDVKD. The CDR3 totals 14 residues. Trimming removed 2 bases at V and 1 base at J, with 5 bases between. The CDR3 DNA reads as TGTGCCACCAGTGATTCTAATTCCTACAATGAGCAGTTCTTC. Translated, it gives CATSDSNSYNEQFF.

V usage is TRBV29-1 and J usage is TRBJ2-2; the D gene is possibly TRBD2 (5 bases). Germline CDR1 SQVTM, CDR2 ANQGSEA. The germline V and J ends were trimmed by 7 bases and 1 base, with 13 bases remaining between them. CDR3 length equals 14 residues. The CDR3 is CSAKLVGNTGELFF. The CDR3 DNA follows: TGCAGCGCCAAACTAGTGGGGAACACCGGGGAGCTGTTTTTT.

The rearrangement joins TRBV3-1 to TRBJ1-5, with 8 nucleotides matching TRBD1. The CDR3 spans 15 residues. With V trimmed by 5 bases and J by 7 bases, 10 bases remained unmatched. Germline V gives CDR1 LGHDT, CDR2 YNNKEL (reference sequence). The CDR3 coding sequence is TGTGCCAGCAGCATCGGACAGGGCGCGTACCAGCCCCAGCATTTT. Translation: CASSIGQGAYQPQHF.

As concerns this clonotype: Here the CDR3 omits its conserved ending phenylalanine or tryptophan, so a read error is the likely source. The chain links TRBV10-3 to TRBJ1-5, with a weak D call TRBD1 (5 bases). Between the trimmed V and J ends, which lost 6 bases and 4 bases, there was a span of 7 bases. CDR3 size: 12 residues. Germline CDR1 reads ENHRY; CDR2 reads SYGVKD. This CDR3 is CAIRGDNQPQHL. CDR3 coding DNA: TGTGCCATCAGAGGGGATAATCAGCCCCAGCATTTG.

Many counts were recorded for this clonotype. The rearrangement uses TRBV12-3 or TRBV12-4 and TRBJ2-4; tentative D call: TRBD2 (6 bases). The CDR3 loop spans 11 amino acids. V was cut by 4 bases and J by 8 bases, with 6 bases left in between. The CDR3 nucleotides are TGTGCCAGCAGTTGGGGGGACATTCAGTACTTC. Residues: CASSWGDIQYF.

This clonotype has a handful of counts. V usage is TRBV7-9 and J usage is TRBJ2-2; possibly TRBD1 or TRBD2 for D (5 bases each). CDR1 is SEHNR and CDR2 is FQNEAQ in the germline V gene (reference sequence). V lost 11 bases, J lost 5 bases, and 21 bases lay in between. The length of the CDR3 is 15 residues. The CDR3 loop reads CAATRGAVRTGELFF. CDR3 nucleotide sequence: TGTGCCGCAACTAGGGGCGCAGTCAGGACCGGGGAGCTGTTTTTT.

This clonotype was observed a few times. The V gene is TRBV19, the J gene TRBJ2-1; D is unresolved. Germline lookup yields CDR1 LNHDA and CDR2 SQIVND (reference sequence). V gave up 5 bases and J gave up 2 bases, with 13 bases separating them. CDR3 length: 15 residues. This CDR3 reads CASSLSRSAYNEQFF. For the CDR3, the DNA is TGTGCCAGTAGTCTATCGCGATCGGCCTACAATGAGCAGTTCTTC. Complete variable domain (other parts from reference TRBV19 and TRBJ2-1): DGGITQSPKYLFRKEGQNVTLSCEQNLNHDAMYWYRQDPGQGLRLIYYSQIVNDFQKGDIAEGYSVSREKKESFPLTVTSAQKNPTAFYLCASSLSRSAYNEQFFGPGTRLTVL.